One sample yielded the 32 T cell receptor beta chains listed below, sequenced in a study of Ad26.COV2.S vaccination and SARS-CoV-2 variants. This table comes from immunoSEQ multiplex PCR, and its TCRdb copy is limited to in-frame clones, with some not included. The table lists 350,000 to 450,000 clones, about nine tenths of them singletons, with more than 3% in the top ten. Sample treatment: some 20 received Ad26.COV2.S at low or high dose, single or two shots; 5 received placebo; per-sample allocation not given. The study sampled participants on day 63 after the first vaccine or placebo injection. The material sequenced was peripheral blood, taken in a trial of Ad26.COV2.S vaccine versus placebo. These receptors were obtained from a person between 18 and 65 years old who received the Ad26.COV2.S COVID-19 vaccine or a placebo.

This clone was seen a single time. The gene calls are TRBV28 and TRBJ2-1, with TRBD2 identical over 8 bases. The CDR3 runs 16 residues. The V gene end was trimmed by 1 base and the J gene end by 2 bases; junction bases not matched to a gene: 4. Germline V lookup: CDR1 MDHEN, CDR2 SYDVKM. DNA for the CDR3: TGTGCCAGCAGTTTATTTGGGACTAGACCCTACAATGAGCAGTTCTTC. Protein sequence: CASSLFGTRPYNEQFF. Together with reference TRBV28 and TRBJ2-1, the CDR3 gives the full variable domain: DVKVTQSSRYLVKRTGEKVFLECVQDMDHENMFWYRQDPGLGLRLIYFSYDVKMKEKGDIPEGYSVSREKKERFSLILESASTNQTSMYLCASSLFGTRPYNEQFFGPGTRLTVL.

J is TRBJ2-1 and V is TRBV3-1 (or the pseudogene TRBV3-2), with 8 bases aligning to TRBD2. The CDR3 is 20 amino acids. J lost 5 bases, V lost 4 bases, and 22 bases had no gene match. Per germline, CDR1 LGHDT and CDR2 YNNKEL (reference sequence). The CDR3 DNA follows: TGTGCCAGCAGCCCCCTGCGGACTAACGGGGGGGCAAGAGGTGACAATGAGCAGTTCTTC. This codes for CASSPLRTNGGARGDNEQFF.

The chain has TRBV7-2 and TRBJ1-6, with 9 bases matching TRBD1. V lost 5 bases and J lost 5; bases outside the gene matches: 4. In germline, CDR1 is SGHTA, CDR2 FQGNSA. This CDR3 is 15 amino acids long. Written as DNA, the CDR3 is TGTGCCAGCAGCAAGGGACAGGGCGATAATTCACCCCTCCACTTT. It translates to CASSKGQGDNSPLHF.

CDR3 loop: CASSLESTGELFF. Written as DNA, the CDR3 is TGTGCCAGCAGTTTAGAATCCACCGGGGAGCTGTTTTTT. The genes are TRBV28 and TRBJ2-2; the D is unclear. This CDR3 comprises 13 residues. CDR1 is MDHEN and CDR2 is SYDVKM in the germline V gene. V was cut by 2 bases and J by 4 bases, with 5 bases left in between. Full variable domain (missing parts from reference TRBV28 and TRBJ2-2): DVKVTQSSRYLVKRTGEKVFLECVQDMDHENMFWYRQDPGLGLRLIYFSYDVKMKEKGDIPEGYSVSREKKERFSLILESASTNQTSMYLCASSLESTGELFFGEGSRLTVL.

J is TRBJ1-1 and V is TRBV7-8; TRBD1 agrees at 7 bases. This CDR3 is built from 13 residues. Looked up from germline, CDR1 is SGHVS and CDR2 is FQNEAQ. The ends lost 7 bases at V and 5 bases at J; junction bases unmatched: 7. The CDR3 here is CASTYRGRTEAFF. In DNA form, the CDR3 reads TGTGCCAGCACGTACAGGGGTCGGACTGAAGCTTTCTTT.

The CDR3: CASSGGNTGELFF. CDR3 sequence (DNA): TGTGCCAGCAGTGGGGGAAACACCGGGGAGCTGTTTTTT. The V and J genes are TRBV6-2 or TRBV6-3 and TRBJ2-2, with D perhaps given as TRBD1 or TRBD2 (5 bases each). V was trimmed by 5 bases and J by 2 bases, leaving 6 bases between them. The length of the CDR3 is 13 residues. The germline V gene has CDR1 MNHEY and CDR2 SVGEGT.

The rearrangement joins TRBV4-3 to TRBJ1-2; possible D gene TRBD1, 6 bases. Trimming took 0 bases from V and 4 from J, leaving 6 bases between them. The germline CDR1 and CDR2 sequences are LGHNA and YSLEER. This CDR3 contains 13 residues. The CDR3 DNA follows: TGCGCCAGCAGCCAAGAAGGGGGCTATGGCTACACCTTC. This gives the protein CASSQEGGYGYTF.

V gene TRBV27 combines with J gene TRBJ2-2; D gene unclear. V was cut by 3 bases and J by 4 bases, with 3 bases left in between. Per germline, CDR1 MNHEY and CDR2 SMNVEV (reference sequence). This CDR3 is 12 amino acids long. The CDR3 DNA reads as TGTGCCAGCAGTTTTGGCACCGGGGAGCTGTTTTTT. Amino acids: CASSFGTGELFF.

The gene calls are TRBV27 and TRBJ1-6, with a weak D call TRBD1 (5 bases). The CDR3 runs 20 residues. Germline CDR1 is MNHEY and CDR2 is SMNVEV (reference sequence). V lost 2 bases and J lost 3, with 23 bases in between. For the CDR3, the DNA is TGTGCCAGCAGTTTACGGCCCCCGGGGGAGGGGTTTTACTATAATTCACCCCTCCACTTT. Translation gives CASSLRPPGEGFYYNSPLHF.

The chain recombines TRBV6-5 with TRBJ2-7; D may be TRBD1 (5 bases). Germline CDR1 and CDR2: MNHEY and SVGAGI. This CDR3 comprises 14 residues. The germline V and J ends were trimmed by 2 bases and 0 bases, with 8 bases remaining between them. The CDR3 spells CASSYGADSYEQYF. As DNA, the CDR3 is TGTGCCAGCAGTTACGGGGCTGACTCCTACGAGCAGTACTTC.

The chain is built from TRBV20-1 and TRBJ2-7; no clear D. This CDR3 region has 11 residues. Trimming shortened V by 6 bases and J by 5 bases, and 11 bases separated the two germline ends. Germline V gene lookup returns CDR1 DFQATT and CDR2 SNEGSKA (reference sequence). CDR3 sequence reads: CSALPLDEQYF. In DNA form, the CDR3 reads TGCAGTGCCCTACCCCTCGACGAGCAGTACTTC.

The chain uses TRBV11-2 and TRBJ2-1; D uncertain. The CDR3 sequence is 16 residues long. Germline V gives CDR1 SGHAT, CDR2 FQNNGV. Trimming cost V 6 bases and J 3 bases, with 18 bases left between them. The CDR3 loop reads CASSTPTASLYNEQFF. CDR3 bases: TGTGCCAGCAGTACCCCCACTGCGTCCCTCTACAATGAGCAGTTCTTC.

The chain links TRBV4-2 to TRBJ2-5; TRBD1 matches at 9 bases. J gave up 3 bases and V 4 bases, and 6 bases lay outside the gene matches. CDR1 is LGHNA and CDR2 is YNFKEQ in the germline V gene. CDR3 length: 15 residues. As DNA, the CDR3 is TGTGCCAGCAGCCTAGCACAGGGGGCAAAAGAGACCCAGTACTTC. This sequence encodes CASSLAQGAKETQYF.

This clone occurred once. The V call is TRBV6-5, the J call TRBJ2-5; tentatively, D is TRBD2 (6 bases). Germline V gene lookup returns CDR1 MNHEY and CDR2 SVGAGI. Trimming shortened V by 6 bases and J by 5 bases, and 19 bases separated the two germline ends. This CDR3 has 15 amino acids. CDR3 in DNA: TGTGCCAGCAGCCCCCAACCGGGGGAGCAGGAGACCCAGTACTTC. Its protein is CASSPQPGEQETQYF.

The chain's CDR3 is CASSSRQAYNEQFF. CDR3 sequence (DNA): TGTGCCAGCAGCTCCCGTCAGGCCTACAATGAGCAGTTCTTC. The V gene is TRBV7-2, the J gene TRBJ2-1; no clear D. V was trimmed by 4 bases and J by 2 bases, leaving 9 bases between them. Germline V gene data show CDR1 as SGHTA and CDR2 as FQGNSA. The CDR3 contains 14 residues.

A few counts support this clone. This sequence joins TRBV5-1 and TRBJ1-5, with D perhaps matching TRBD1 (5 bases). Trimming stripped 0 bases from V and 3 bases from J, with 10 bases between. There are 15 residues in the CDR3. Germline values: CDR1 SGHRS, CDR2 YFSETQ. This CDR3 is CASSLDVGANQPQHF. The DNA of the CDR3 is TGCGCCAGCAGCTTGGACGTAGGGGCCAATCAGCCCCAGCATTTT.

The chain links TRBV13 to TRBJ1-5, with D uncertain. V gave up 3 bases and J gave up 2 bases, with 11 bases separating them. Germline CDR1 and CDR2: PRHDT and FYEKMQ (reference sequence). This CDR3 contains 15 residues. The CDR3 DNA reads as TGTGCCAGCAGCTTTAGGACCGATGGCAATCAGCCCCAGCATTTT. Its protein is CASSFRTDGNQPQHF.

The chain carries TRBV9 and TRBJ1-1; D remains unclear. Germline V gene sequence: CDR1 SGDLS, CDR2 YYNGEE. V was cut by 0 bases and J by 0 bases, with 9 bases left in between. There are 15 residues in the CDR3. This CDR3 is CASSVAGRVNTEAFF. The DNA for the CDR3 is TGTGCCAGCAGCGTAGCAGGAAGAGTGAACACTGAAGCTTTCTTT. Complete variable domain (other parts from reference TRBV9 and TRBJ1-1): DSGVTQTPKHLITATGQRVTLRCSPRSGDLSVYWYQQSLDQGLQFLIQYYNGEERAKGNILERFSAQQFPDLHSELNLSSLELGDSALYFCASSVAGRVNTEAFFGQGTRLTVV.

The chain links TRBV5-1 to TRBJ2-5; maybe TRBD1 (6 bases). Trimming removed 7 bases at V and 2 bases at J, with 12 bases between. This CDR3 has 13 residues. Germline CDR1 and CDR2: SGHRS and YFSETQ. CDR3 amino acids: CASPGVGQETQYF. CDR3 bases: TGCGCCAGCCCAGGGGTGGGGCAAGAGACCCAGTACTTC.

The gene calls are TRBV30 and TRBJ1-3; D is ambiguous. Trimming pared 6 bases from V and 4 bases from J, leaving 13 bases between. Germline-derived CDR1 and CDR2 are GTSNPN and SVGIG (reference sequence). This CDR3 spans 13 amino acids. In nucleotides, the CDR3 is TGTGCCTGCGCTCTGGGCGGGGGAAACACCATATATTTT. It codes for CACALGGGNTIYF.

This chain links TRBV7-9 with TRBJ1-1, with D maybe TRBD1 (6 bases). Germline CDR1 SEHNR, CDR2 FQNEAQ (reference sequence). Trimming stripped 5 bases from V and 0 bases from J, with 13 bases between. The CDR3 length is 15 residues. CDR3 amino acids: CASSPWTDMNTEAFF. CDR3 in DNA: TGTGCCAGCAGCCCGTGGACAGACATGAACACTGAAGCTTTCTTT. The complete variable domain, with remaining parts taken from reference TRBV7-9 and TRBJ1-1, reads DTGVSQNPRHKITKRGQNVTFRCDPISEHNRLYWYRQTLGQGPEFLTYFQNEAQLEKSRLLSDRFSAERPKGSFSTLEIQRTEQGDSAMYLCASSPWTDMNTEAFFGQGTRLTVV.

The rearrangement uses TRBV4-3 and TRBJ2-7; D might be TRBD1 or TRBD2, each matching 5 bases. The CDR3 has 17 residues. Germline CDR1 reads LGHNA; CDR2 reads YSLEER. V was cut by 3 bases and J by 1 base, with 19 bases left in between. The CDR3 protein is CASSQVRGNRPSYEQYF. CDR3 DNA sequence: TGCGCCAGCAGCCAGGTGCGAGGGAACAGGCCTTCCTACGAGCAGTACTTC.

This clone has more than one count but fewer than ten. This chain uses TRBV6-5 with TRBJ1-1, with D unresolved. Germline CDR1 MNHEY, CDR2 SVGAGI. Trimming took off 0 bases at V and 0 bases at J, with 5 bases between the two ends. CDR3 length: 14 residues. CDR3: CASSYSHMNTEAFF. CDR3 in DNA: TGTGCCAGCAGTTACTCCCATATGAACACTGAAGCTTTCTTT.

About this clone itself: This same CDR3 is encoded by further DNA sequences in the sample. This chain links TRBV4-3 with TRBJ2-1; TRBD1 agrees at 8 bases. V lost 0 bases, J lost 6 bases, and 1 base stayed unmatched. Germline CDR1 LGHNA, CDR2 YSLEER. The CDR3 is 14 residues long. The CDR3, as DNA: TGCGCCAGCAGCCAAGACAGGGGGCTCAATGAGCAGTTCTTC. It codes for CASSQDRGLNEQFF.

The rearrangement links TRBV5-1 to TRBJ2-3; 8 bases agree with TRBD1. The CDR3 loop spans 16 amino acids. Germline CDR1 SGHRS, CDR2 YFSETQ. V gave up 0 bases and J gave up 6 bases; unmatched junction bases: 9. CDR3 nucleotides: TGCGCCAGCAGCTTGGATGGGACAGGTGCGAGGGATACGCAGTATTTT. Translating gives CASSLDGTGARDTQYF.

The chain couples TRBV16 to TRBJ2-7; the match to TRBD1 covers 12 bases. CDR3 length: 14 residues. Germline-derived CDR1 and CDR2 are KGHSY and FQNENV. J gave up 7 bases and V 4 bases, and 5 bases lay outside the gene matches. CDR3 loop: CASSLGTGGREQYF. The CDR3 nucleotides are TGTGCCAGCAGCCTCGGGACAGGGGGCCGAGAGCAGTACTTC.

The chain combines TRBV3-1 (or the pseudogene TRBV3-2) with TRBJ1-1, with D possibly matching TRBD1 (5 bases). Germline CDR1 and CDR2: LGHDT and YNNKEL (reference sequence). V was pared by 1 base and J by 4 bases, with 7 bases between. This CDR3 has 13 residues. CDR3 in DNA: TGTGCCAGCAGCCAAGGGGGGGTCACTGAAGCTTTCTTT. Its protein is CASSQGGVTEAFF.

The chain recombines TRBV30 with TRBJ1-4, with a possible D match to TRBD1 (5 bases). V dropped 0 bases and J dropped 0 bases, with 14 bases sitting between them. Per the germline V gene, CDR1 is GTSNPN and CDR2 is SVGIG (reference sequence). The CDR3 runs 17 residues. The CDR3: CAWSVPGSYSTNEKLFF. DNA of the CDR3: TGTGCCTGGAGTGTGCCAGGGTCCTACTCAACTAATGAAAAACTGTTTTTT.

The V gene is TRBV9, the J gene TRBJ1-3; D gene uncertain. Germline CDR1 is SGDLS and CDR2 is YYNGEE. The CDR3 has 15 residues. V shed 3 bases and J shed 0 bases, with 10 bases lying between them. The CDR3 reads CASSAEDLSGNTIYF. Written as DNA, the CDR3 is TGTGCCAGCAGCGCCGAAGACCTCTCTGGAAACACCATATATTTT.

The chain has TRBV18 and TRBJ1-2; possibly TRBD1 for D (6 bases). Trimming took off 1 base at V and 8 bases at J, with 11 bases between the two ends. The germline CDR1 and CDR2 sequences are KGHSH and LQKENI. This CDR3 contains 13 residues. For the CDR3, the DNA is TGTGCCAGCTCACCACGAGGGGGAATGGGCTACACCTTC. This encodes CASSPRGGMGYTF.

This clone was picked up one time. The chain employs TRBV5-1 and TRBJ1-2; tentative D call: TRBD1 (5 bases). With 0 bases removed from V and 3 bases from J, the gap between germline ends came to 18 bases. Germline V gene lookup returns CDR1 SGHRS and CDR2 YFSETQ. The CDR3 loop spans 17 amino acids. The CDR3: CASSLAYQMGEHYGYTF. CDR3 sequence (DNA): TGCGCCAGCAGCTTGGCCTACCAAATGGGGGAACACTATGGCTACACCTTC.

The V gene is TRBV15, the J gene TRBJ1-2; unclear D gene. The germline gives CDR1 LNHNV, CDR2 YYDKDF (reference sequence). V was trimmed by 1 base and J by 4 bases, leaving 10 bases between them. The CDR3 totals 14 residues. CDR3 residues: CATSRGPDIYGYTF. DNA of the CDR3: TGTGCCACCAGCAGAGGACCCGACATCTATGGCTACACCTTC.